This is a list of T cell receptor beta chains from one sample in a study of blood T cells in healthy people across ages. One entry per CDR3 protein, called by TCRdb with MiXCR from the 5' RACE reads. In the table there are over 950,000 distinct CDR3 sequences, roughly half of which are singletons. The sample consisted of blood. The receptors were gathered from a woman aged 55-69 years in good health. CDR3s include the opening cysteine and the closing phenylalanine or tryptophan. A D gene is named only where the DNA matches it firmly. Size is omitted from some rows. Given values are once, few, many or a class for expanded clones.

few	TRBJ2-1	TRBV14	TRBD2	CASSQGTSGGNEQFF	TGTGCCAGCAGCCAAGGGACTAGCGGGGGGAATGAGCAGTTCTTC
.	TRBJ2-7	TRBV10-1	.	CASSETYSYVQYF	TGCGCCAGCAGTGAGACCTACTCCTACGTGCAGTACTTC
.	TRBJ1-2	TRBV12-3/TRBV12-4	.	CASSLVGNHGYTF	TGTGCCAGCAGTTTAGTGGGGAACCATGGCTACACCTTC
many	TRBJ1-4	TRBV7-2	TRBD1	CASSPQGGGQGTFGEKLFF	TGTGCCAGCAGCCCCCAGGGCGGGGGACAGGGCACTTTCGGAGAAAAACTGTTTTTT
.	TRBJ2-7	TRBV4-3	.	CASSQDTRDEQYF	TGCGCCAGCAGCCAAGATACCAGGGACGAGCAGTACTTC
few	TRBJ1-6	TRBV20-1	.	CSATGNSPLHF	TGCAGTGCTACAGGGAATTCACCCCTCCACTTT
few	TRBJ2-1	TRBV4-3	.	CASSQDLSPSGNRPNEQFF	TGCGCCAGCAGCCAAGATCTTTCTCCCAGTGGGAACAGGCCGAATGAGCAGTTCTTC
.	TRBJ2-3	TRBV10-3	.	CAISAGDTQYF	TGTGCCATCAGTGCGGGAGATACGCAGTATTTT
.	TRBJ2-3	TRBV27	.	CASSSTRVAADTQYF	TGTGCCAGCAGTTCCACTAGAGTAGCAGCAGATACGCAGTATTTT
.	TRBJ2-7	TRBV7-2	.	CASSGYLTHEQYF	TGTGCCAGCAGCGGATACCTCACCCACGAGCAGTACTTC
.	TRBJ2-7	TRBV6-2/TRBV6-3	TRBD2	CASSFRSGRAANEQYF	TGTGCCAGCAGTTTCCGTAGCGGGAGGGCCGCGAACGAGCAGTACTTC
.	TRBJ2-3	TRBV7-2	.	CASSLWVGRFTDTQYF	TGTGCCAGCAGCTTATGGGTCGGTCGCTTCACAGATACGCAGTATTTT
.	TRBJ2-5	TRBV6-2/TRBV6-3	TRBD1	CASSGDSAKLQETQYF	TGTGCCAGCAGTGGGGACAGCGCGAAACTTCAAGAGACCCAGTACTTC
once	TRBJ2-7	TRBV29-1	TRBD2	CSVVPGLACEQYF	TGCAGCGTTGTCCCGGGACTAGCGTGCGAGCAGTACTTC
few	TRBJ2-2	TRBV27	.	CASSTLDNTGELFF	TGTGCCAGCAGTACACTGGATAACACCGGGGAGCTGTTTTTT
few	TRBJ2-1	TRBV29-1	.	CSVEGSTRGYNEQFF	TGCAGCGTTGAAGGTTCCACGAGGGGCTACAATGAGCAGTTCTTC
.	TRBJ2-3	TRBV7-6	.	CASSKRGSGFRTDTQYF	TGTGCCAGCAGCAAACGAGGGTCCGGGTTTAGGACAGATACGCAGTATTTT
.	TRBJ2-1	TRBV6-5	TRBD2	CASSGGRSYNEQFF	TGTGCCAGCAGTGGCGGGAGGTCCTACAATGAGCAGTTCTTC
.	TRBJ1-2	TRBV5-1	.	CASSLAAGGGQLDGYTF	TGCGCCAGCAGCTTGGCAGCAGGCGGAGGCCAATTGGATGGCTACACCTTC
few	TRBJ2-7	TRBV29-1	.	CSVVGGRVHEQYF	TGCAGCGTTGTTGGGGGGCGCGTGCACGAGCAGTACTTC